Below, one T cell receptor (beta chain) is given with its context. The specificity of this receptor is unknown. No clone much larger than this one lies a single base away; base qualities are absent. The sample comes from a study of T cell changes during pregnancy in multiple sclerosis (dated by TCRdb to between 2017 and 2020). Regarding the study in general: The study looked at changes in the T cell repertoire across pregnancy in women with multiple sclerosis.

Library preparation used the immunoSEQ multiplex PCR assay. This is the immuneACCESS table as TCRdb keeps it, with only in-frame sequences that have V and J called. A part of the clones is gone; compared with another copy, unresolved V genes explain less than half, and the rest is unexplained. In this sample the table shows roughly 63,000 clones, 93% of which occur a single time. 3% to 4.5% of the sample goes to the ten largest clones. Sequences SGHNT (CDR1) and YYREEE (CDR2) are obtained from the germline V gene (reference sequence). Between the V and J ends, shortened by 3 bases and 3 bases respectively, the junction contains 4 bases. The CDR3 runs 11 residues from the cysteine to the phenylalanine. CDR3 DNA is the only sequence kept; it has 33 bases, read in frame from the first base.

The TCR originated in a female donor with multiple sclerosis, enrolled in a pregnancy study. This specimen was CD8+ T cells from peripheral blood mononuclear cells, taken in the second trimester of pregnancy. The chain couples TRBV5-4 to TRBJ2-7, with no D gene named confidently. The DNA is TGTGCCAGCAGCTATTACTACGAGCAGTACTTC. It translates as CASSYYYEQYF.